Detailed here is one T cell receptor beta chain. The antigen remains undetermined. A multiplex PCR was run with 60 Vbeta primers and 13 Jbeta primers. Clones were sequenced by immunoSEQ multiplex PCR, and TCRdb holds only the in-frame ones, with some missing. This sample carries some 110,000 clones, roughly 80% of them seen once, and the ten largest clones take approximately 23%. This sample is drawn from a study of cytomegalovirus exposure and HLA in healthy donors. Whole-study results and caveats: The authors considered a cluster of highly shared sequence variants likely to be a sequencing artifact.

Germline CDR1 is SGDLS and CDR2 is YYNGEE. This CDR3 has 13 residues. V lost 0 bases, J lost 8 bases, and 2 bases stayed unmatched. The J gene is TRBJ2-4, the V gene TRBV9, with 7 bases that match TRBD2. The clonotype originates from a young man in good health and CMV-seropositive. Material for sequencing was PBMCs. The CDR3 DNA sequence: TGTGCCAGCAGCGTAGGGGGGGGGTACATTCAGTACTTC. Protein: CASSVGGGYIQYF.